This T cell receptor (beta chain) emerged from a study of T cell repertoires in cytomegalovirus infection. Study at large: From public TCR beta signatures came an indication of both CMV infection and matching HLA type. Overall study results and limits: Clonotype analysis showed dominance of the ex vivo response by HLA-C-restricted CMV-specific TCR beta clonotypes.

CDR1 is MNHNS, CDR2 SASEGT, per germline. CDR3 length: 14 amino acids. V was trimmed by 1 base and J by 5 bases, leaving 12 bases between them. This clonotype has a handful of counts. Its target is unknown. In TCRdb, the reads were re-called with MiXCR into one record per CDR3 protein. The table shows under 850,000 distinct CDR3 sequences, with roughly 35% occurring only once. The material sequenced was PBMCs. J is TRBJ2-7 and V is TRBV6-1; weak D call: TRBD1 (6 bases). The sequence was collected from a human donor in good health (CMV status not recorded). Some clones in this sample may be carry-over from other donors' samples. The chain's CDR3 is CASSEVGRGHEQYF. CDR3 sequence (DNA): TGTGCCAGCAGTGAAGTGGGCAGGGGACACGAGCAGTACTTC.